This TCR beta chain originates from a study of blood T cell repertoires in COVID-19. This clone showed up just once. CDR1 is SQVTM and CDR2 is ANQGSEA in the germline V gene. With 4 bases clipped from V and 7 bases from J, the junction kept 9 bases outside the gene matches. The length of the CDR3 is 13 residues. The method was immunoSEQ multiplex PCR; TCRdb's version includes in-frame clones alone and lacks a portion of them. Altogether a few hundred thousand clones are present, about 90% being singletons, with the ten largest covering 6.3%. This receptor was taken from a woman between 50 and 59 years old with COVID-19, enrolled during active disease. Material for sequencing was peripheral blood. This chain joins TRBV29-1 and TRBJ2-7; the match to TRBD1 covers 8 bases. CDR3 sequence reads: CSVVTRTGREQYF. CDR3 nucleotides: TGCAGCGTTGTCACTCGGACAGGGAGGGAGCAGTACTTC.